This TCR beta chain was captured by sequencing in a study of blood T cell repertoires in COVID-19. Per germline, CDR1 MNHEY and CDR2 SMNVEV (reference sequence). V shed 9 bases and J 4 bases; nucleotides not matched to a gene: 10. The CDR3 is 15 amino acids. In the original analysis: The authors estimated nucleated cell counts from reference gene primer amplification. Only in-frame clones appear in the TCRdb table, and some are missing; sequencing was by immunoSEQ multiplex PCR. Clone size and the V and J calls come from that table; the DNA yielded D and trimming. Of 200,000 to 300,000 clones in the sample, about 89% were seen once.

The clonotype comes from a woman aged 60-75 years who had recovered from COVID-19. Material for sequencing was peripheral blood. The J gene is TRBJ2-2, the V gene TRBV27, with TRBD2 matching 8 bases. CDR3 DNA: TGTGCCAGTGGAGGAGCGGGGGCTCCCACCGGGGAGCTGTTTTTT. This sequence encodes CASGGAGAPTGELFF.